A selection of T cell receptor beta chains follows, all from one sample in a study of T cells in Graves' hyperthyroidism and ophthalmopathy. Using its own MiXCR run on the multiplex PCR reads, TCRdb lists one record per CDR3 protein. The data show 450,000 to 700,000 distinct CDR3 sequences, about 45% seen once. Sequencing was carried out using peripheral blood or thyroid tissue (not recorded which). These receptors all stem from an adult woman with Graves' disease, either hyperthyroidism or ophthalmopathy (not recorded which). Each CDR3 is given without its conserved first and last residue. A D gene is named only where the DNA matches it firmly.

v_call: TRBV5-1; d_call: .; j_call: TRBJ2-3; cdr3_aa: ASSPGSQTSTDTQY
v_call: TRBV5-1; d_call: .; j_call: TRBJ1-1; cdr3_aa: ASSRGRAGTEAF
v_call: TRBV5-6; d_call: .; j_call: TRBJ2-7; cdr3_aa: ASSLVSGEQY
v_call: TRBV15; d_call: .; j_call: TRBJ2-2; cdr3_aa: ATSSGRDTGELF
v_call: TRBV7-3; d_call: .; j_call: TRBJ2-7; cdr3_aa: ASSLGGAGQY
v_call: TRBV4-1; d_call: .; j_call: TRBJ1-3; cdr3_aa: ASSQPWKASGNTIY
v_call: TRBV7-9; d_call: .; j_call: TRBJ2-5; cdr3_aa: ASSSSLLATLETQY
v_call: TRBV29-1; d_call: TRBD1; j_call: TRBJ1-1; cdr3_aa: TVRTGTNTEAF
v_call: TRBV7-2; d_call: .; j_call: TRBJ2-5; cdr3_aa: ASRVSGLGAETQY
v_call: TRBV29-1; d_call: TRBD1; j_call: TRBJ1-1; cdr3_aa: SVAGTGVNTEAF
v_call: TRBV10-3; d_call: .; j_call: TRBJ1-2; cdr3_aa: AISARAGSYGYT
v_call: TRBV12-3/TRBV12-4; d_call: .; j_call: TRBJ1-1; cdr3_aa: ASSNTEFMNTEAF
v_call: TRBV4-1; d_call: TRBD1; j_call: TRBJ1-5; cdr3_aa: ASSPPPRDRVDQPQH
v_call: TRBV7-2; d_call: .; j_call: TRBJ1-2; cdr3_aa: ASSLYPGGHYGYT
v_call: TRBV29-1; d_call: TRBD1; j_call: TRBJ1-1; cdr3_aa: SYRTGGFTEAF
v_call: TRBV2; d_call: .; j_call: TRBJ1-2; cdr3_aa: ASSAPGVGYT
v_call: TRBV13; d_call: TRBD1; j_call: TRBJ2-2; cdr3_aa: ASSSPGTGSVSGELF
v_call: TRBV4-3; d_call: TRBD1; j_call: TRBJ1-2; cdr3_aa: ASADRDYGYT
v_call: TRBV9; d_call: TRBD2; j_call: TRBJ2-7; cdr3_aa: ASSFISSGRVYEQY
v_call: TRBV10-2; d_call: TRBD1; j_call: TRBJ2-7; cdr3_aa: ASSRLGTGTYEQY
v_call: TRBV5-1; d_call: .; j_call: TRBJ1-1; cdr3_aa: ASSLEDAETF
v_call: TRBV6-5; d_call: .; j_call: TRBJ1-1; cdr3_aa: ASSYSGRGDTEAF
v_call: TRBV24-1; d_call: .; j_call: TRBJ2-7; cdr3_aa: ATSDRLDGSYEQY
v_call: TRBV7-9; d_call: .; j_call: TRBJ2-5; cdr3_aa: ASSSYLRLVQETQY
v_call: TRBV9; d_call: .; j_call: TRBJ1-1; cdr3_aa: ASSPPQGIEAF
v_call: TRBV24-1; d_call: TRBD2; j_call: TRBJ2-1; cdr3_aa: ATSDWRGRSNEQF
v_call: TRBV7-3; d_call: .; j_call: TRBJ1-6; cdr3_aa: ASRRDGAPNSPLH
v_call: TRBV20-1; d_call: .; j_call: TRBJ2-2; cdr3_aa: SAFRRELF
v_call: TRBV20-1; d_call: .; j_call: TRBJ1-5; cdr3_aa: SATDNTGNQPQH
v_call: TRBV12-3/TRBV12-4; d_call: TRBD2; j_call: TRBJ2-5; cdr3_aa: ASSLRTSGGSGTQY
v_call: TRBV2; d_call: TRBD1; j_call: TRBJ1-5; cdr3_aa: ASRRNRGLSNQPQH
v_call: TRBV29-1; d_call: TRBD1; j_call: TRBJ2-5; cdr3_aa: SADRGLQETQY
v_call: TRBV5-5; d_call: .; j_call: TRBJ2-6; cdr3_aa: ASSLYRVAGANVLT
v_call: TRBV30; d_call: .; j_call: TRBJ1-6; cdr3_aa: AWTVLTGGNSPLH
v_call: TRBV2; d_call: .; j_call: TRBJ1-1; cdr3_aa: ASSPKRLGNTEAF
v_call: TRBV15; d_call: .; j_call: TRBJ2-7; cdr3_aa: ATSSRSGRPGEQY
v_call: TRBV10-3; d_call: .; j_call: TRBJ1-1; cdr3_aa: AISAPEGSKGTEAF
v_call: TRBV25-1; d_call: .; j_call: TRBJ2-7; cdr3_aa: ASQRGYGQH
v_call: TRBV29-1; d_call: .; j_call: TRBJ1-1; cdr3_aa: SVGGGHLNTEAF
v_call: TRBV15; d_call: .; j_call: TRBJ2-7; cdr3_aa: ATSRQGTYEQY
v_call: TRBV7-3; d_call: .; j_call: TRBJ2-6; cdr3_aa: ASGIGWGPYSGANVLT
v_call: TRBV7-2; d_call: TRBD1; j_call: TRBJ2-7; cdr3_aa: ASSLRDRYEQY
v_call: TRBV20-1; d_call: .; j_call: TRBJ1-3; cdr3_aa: SARDTRAYGYTIY
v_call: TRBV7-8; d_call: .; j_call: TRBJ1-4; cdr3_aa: ASSLPGQAEEKLF
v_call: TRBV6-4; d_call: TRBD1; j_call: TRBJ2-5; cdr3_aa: ASRTNPGTETQETQY
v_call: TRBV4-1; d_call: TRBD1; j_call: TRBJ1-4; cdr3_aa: ASSHEATDRDQGIEKLF
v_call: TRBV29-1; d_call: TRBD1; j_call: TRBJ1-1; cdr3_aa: SVQQGTNTEAF
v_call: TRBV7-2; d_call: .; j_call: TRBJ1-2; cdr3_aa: ASSIRLSRGHT
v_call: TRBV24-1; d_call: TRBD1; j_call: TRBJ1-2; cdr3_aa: ATSDLSGDRGVYGYT
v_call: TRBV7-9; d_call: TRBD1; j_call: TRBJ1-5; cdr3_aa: ASSSDDRGSNQPQH
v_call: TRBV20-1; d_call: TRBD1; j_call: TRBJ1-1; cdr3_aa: SASSRGQGNTEAF
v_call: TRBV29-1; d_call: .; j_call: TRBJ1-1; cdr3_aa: SVADAWDTEAF
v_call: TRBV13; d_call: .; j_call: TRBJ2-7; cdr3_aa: ASSAPGPLREQY